This T cell receptor (beta chain) was found in a study of blood T cell repertoires in COVID-19. CDR1 and CDR2 (germline): SGHNT, YYREEE (reference sequence). The CDR3 is made up of 17 amino acids. After removal of 4 bases from V and 10 bases from J, the junction contained 17 bases not matched to a gene. How the authors handled the data: Nucleated cell number was recorded as an estimate derived from reference gene primer amplification. Measured with immunoSEQ multiplex PCR; TCRdb has only the in-frame clones, and not every one. V, J and clone size derive from that table, while D and trimming were established from the DNA sequence. The table records 110,000 or so clones, roughly four fifths of them present only once.

The V call is TRBV5-4, the J call TRBJ2-2; 9 bases are a match to TRBD1. The receptor was isolated from a human donor in a cohort sampled during active COVID-19. Material for sequencing was peripheral blood. The CDR3 reads CASSTQTGGAGRLELFF. The CDR3 coding sequence is TGTGCCAGCAGCACCCAAACAGGGGGCGCAGGGAGGTTGGAGCTGTTTTTT. Complete variable domain (other parts from reference TRBV5-4 and TRBJ2-2): ETGVTQSPTHLIKTRGQQVTLRCSSQSGHNTVSWYQQALGQGPQFIFQYYREEENGRGNFPPRFSGLQFPNYSSELNVNALELDDSALYLCASSTQTGGAGRLELFFGEGSRLTVL.